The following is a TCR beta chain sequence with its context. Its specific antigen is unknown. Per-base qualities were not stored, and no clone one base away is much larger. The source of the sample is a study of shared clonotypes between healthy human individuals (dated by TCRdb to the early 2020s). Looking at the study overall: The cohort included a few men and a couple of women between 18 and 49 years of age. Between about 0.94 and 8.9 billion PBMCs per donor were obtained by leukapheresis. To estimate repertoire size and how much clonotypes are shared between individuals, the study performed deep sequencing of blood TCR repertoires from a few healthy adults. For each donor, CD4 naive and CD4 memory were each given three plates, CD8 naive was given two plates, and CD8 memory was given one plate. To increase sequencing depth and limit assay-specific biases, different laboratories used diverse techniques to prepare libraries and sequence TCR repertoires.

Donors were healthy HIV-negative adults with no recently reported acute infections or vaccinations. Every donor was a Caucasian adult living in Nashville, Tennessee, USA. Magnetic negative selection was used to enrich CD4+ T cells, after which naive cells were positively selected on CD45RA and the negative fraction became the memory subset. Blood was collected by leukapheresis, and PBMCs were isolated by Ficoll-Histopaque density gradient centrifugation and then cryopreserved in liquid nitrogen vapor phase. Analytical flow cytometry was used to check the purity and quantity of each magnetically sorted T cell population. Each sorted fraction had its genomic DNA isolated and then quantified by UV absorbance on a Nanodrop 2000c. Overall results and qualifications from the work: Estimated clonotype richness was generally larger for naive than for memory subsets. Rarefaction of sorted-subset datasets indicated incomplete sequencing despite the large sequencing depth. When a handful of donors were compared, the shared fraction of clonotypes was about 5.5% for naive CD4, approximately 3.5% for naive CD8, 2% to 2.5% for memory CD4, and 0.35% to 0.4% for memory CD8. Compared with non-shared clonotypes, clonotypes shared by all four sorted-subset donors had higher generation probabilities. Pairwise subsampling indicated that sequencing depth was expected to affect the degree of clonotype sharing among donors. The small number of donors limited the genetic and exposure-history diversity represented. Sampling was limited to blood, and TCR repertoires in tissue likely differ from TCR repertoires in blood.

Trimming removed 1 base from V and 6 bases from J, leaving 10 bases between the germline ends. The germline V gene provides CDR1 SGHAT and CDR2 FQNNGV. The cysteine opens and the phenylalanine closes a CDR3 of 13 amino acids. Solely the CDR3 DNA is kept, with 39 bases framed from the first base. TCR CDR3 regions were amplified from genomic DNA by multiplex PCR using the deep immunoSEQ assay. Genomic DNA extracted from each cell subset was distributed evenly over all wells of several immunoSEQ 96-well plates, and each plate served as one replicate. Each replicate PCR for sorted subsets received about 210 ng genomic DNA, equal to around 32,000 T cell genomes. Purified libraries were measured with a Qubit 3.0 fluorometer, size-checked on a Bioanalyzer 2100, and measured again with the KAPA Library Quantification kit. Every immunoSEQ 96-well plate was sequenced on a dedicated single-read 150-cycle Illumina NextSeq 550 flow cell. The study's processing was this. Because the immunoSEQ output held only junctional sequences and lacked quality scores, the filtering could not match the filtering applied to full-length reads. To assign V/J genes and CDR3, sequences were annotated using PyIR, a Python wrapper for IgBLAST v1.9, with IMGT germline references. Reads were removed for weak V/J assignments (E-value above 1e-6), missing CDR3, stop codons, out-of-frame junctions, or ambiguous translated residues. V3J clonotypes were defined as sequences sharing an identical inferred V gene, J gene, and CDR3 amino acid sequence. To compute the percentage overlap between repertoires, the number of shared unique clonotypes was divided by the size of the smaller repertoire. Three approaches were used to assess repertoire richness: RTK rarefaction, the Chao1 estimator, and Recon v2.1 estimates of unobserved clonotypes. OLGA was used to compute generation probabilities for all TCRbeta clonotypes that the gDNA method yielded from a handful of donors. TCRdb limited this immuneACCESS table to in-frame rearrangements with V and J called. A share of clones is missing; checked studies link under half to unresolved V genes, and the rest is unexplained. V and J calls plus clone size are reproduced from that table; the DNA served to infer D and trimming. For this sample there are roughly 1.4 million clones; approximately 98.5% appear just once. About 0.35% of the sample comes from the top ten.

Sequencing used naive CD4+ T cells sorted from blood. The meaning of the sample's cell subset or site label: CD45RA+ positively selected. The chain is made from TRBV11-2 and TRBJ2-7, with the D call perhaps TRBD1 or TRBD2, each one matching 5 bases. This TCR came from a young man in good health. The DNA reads TGTGCCAGCAGCTTAGTTCCGGGGCTCGAGCAGTACTTC. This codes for CASSLVPGLEQYF. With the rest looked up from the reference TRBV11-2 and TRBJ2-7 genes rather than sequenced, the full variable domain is EAGVAQSPRYKIIEKRQSVAFWCNPISGHATLYWYQQILGQGPKLLIQFQNNGVVDDSQLPKDRFSAERLKGVDSTLKIQPAKLEDSAVYLCASSLVPGLEQYFGPGTRLTVT.